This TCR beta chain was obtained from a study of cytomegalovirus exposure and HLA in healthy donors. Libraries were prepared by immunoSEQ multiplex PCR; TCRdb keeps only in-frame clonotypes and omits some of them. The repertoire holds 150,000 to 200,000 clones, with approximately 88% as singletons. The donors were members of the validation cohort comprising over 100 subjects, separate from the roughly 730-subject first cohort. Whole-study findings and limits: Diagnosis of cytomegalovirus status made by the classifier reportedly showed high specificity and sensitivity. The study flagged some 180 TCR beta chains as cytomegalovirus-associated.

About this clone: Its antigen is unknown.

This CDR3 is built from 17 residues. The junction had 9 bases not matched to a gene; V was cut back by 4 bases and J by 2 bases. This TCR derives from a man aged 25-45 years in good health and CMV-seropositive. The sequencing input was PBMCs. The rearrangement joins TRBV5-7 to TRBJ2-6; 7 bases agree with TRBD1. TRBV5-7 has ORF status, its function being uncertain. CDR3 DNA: TGTGCCAGCAGCGTCCGGGACAGCAGACCTGGGGCCAACGTCCTGACTTTC. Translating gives CASSVRDSRPGANVLTF.